Below are 10 T cell receptor beta chains sequenced from a single sample in a study of long-term antiretroviral therapy in people with HIV. This was the immunoSEQ v3.0 assay at survey level. Some clones are missing from TCRdb's copy, which holds only in-frame ones; the method was immunoSEQ multiplex PCR. Here the sample spans over 5,500 clones, 80% to 90% being singletons. The sequences come from unsorted PBMCs, collected 3.7 years after starting antiretroviral therapy. Receptor source: a woman aged 45-65 years with HIV.

V and J are TRBV7-9 and TRBJ2-7, with no clear D. The CDR3 is 12 amino acids. Germline V gives CDR1 SEHNR, CDR2 FQNEAQ (reference sequence). Deletions cut 8 bases from V and 9 bases from J, with 17 bases between. CDR3: CASAKDSLWQYF. The CDR3 nucleotides are TGTGCCAGCGCAAAGGATTCTCTCTGGCAGTACTTC.

The chain joins TRBV2 to TRBJ2-1; D ambiguous. Germline V gene sequence: CDR1 SNHLY, CDR2 FYNNEI. Trimming removed 6 bases at V and 8 bases at J, with 8 bases between. The CDR3 runs to 11 residues. CDR3 in amino acids: CASRGPYEQFF. The CDR3 DNA follows: TGTGCCAGCAGGGGCCCATATGAGCAGTTCTTC.

The chain combines TRBV4-1 with TRBJ1-5, with D unresolved. Germline CDR1 MGHRA, CDR2 YSYEKL. Trimming shortened V by 4 bases and J by 3 bases, and 13 bases separated the two germline ends. The CDR3 has 15 amino acids. The CDR3 sequence: CASSPLPGINQPQHF. The CDR3 DNA sequence: TGCGCCAGCAGCCCCCTCCCGGGCATCAATCAGCCCCAGCATTTT.

This chain links TRBV6-4 with TRBJ2-3, with 9 positions matching TRBD2. Trimming removed 3 bases from V and 5 bases from J; junction bases left unmatched: 6. Germline values: CDR1 MRHNA, CDR2 SNTAGT. This CDR3 comprises 15 residues. Here the CDR3 reads CASSDLAGAVDTQYF. Written as DNA, the CDR3 is TGTGCCAGCAGTGATTTAGCGGGAGCAGTAGATACGCAGTATTTT.

The rearrangement links TRBV29-1 to TRBJ1-2; D remains ambiguous. The CDR3 is 12 residues long. V gave up 5 bases and J gave up 4 bases, with 11 bases separating them. Germline loops: CDR1 SQVTM, CDR2 ANQGSEA. CDR3 amino acids: CSVIAQSYGYTF. The CDR3 region has the DNA TGCAGCGTTATCGCACAGTCCTATGGCTACACCTTC.

V gene TRBV18 combines with J gene TRBJ2-7, with D unresolved. The CDR3 has 15 residues. V lost 4 bases to trimming and J lost 0 bases, with 13 bases between them. Germline V CDR1 and CDR2: KGHSH, LQKENI. CDR3 bases: TGTGCCAGCTCACTCGAGGACGGTACCTCCTACGAGCAGTACTTC. Translated: CASSLEDGTSYEQYF.

This clone was observed a single time. The chain has TRBV29-1 and TRBJ1-2; D is unclear. This CDR3 has 15 amino acids. Germline CDR1 SQVTM, CDR2 ANQGSEA. The V end was cut by 4 bases, the J end by 2 bases, with 17 bases between. The CDR3 nucleotides are TGCAGCGTTGGACAAGGACTCCATGGGAACTATGGCTACACCTTC. Its protein product is CSVGQGLHGNYGYTF.

This chain uses TRBV7-2 with TRBJ2-5; D is ambiguous. Germline CDR1 SGHTA, CDR2 FQGNSA. Trimming shortened V by 2 bases and J by 2 bases, and 6 bases separated the two germline ends. CDR3 length: 13 amino acids. CDR3 DNA sequence: TGTGCCAGCAGCTTATCGGTTCAAGAGACCCAGTACTTC. Its translation: CASSLSVQETQYF.

The chain uses TRBV6-6 and TRBJ2-5; D is possibly TRBD1 (5 bases). Germline V gene sequence: CDR1 MNHNY, CDR2 SVGAGI (reference sequence). The CDR3 is made up of 15 amino acids. The V end lost 9 bases, the J end lost 7 bases, and 24 bases lay between the germline ends. DNA for the CDR3: TGTGCCAGTACCTCCCCAAGGCAGGGCAAAGGGACCCAGTACTTC. Translation: CASTSPRQGKGTQYF.

This chain joins TRBV7-9 and TRBJ1-2; no reliable D call. CDR3 length equals 12 residues. CDR1 is SEHNR, CDR2 FQNEAQ, per germline (reference sequence). V was pared by 1 base and J by 4 bases, with 4 bases between. CDR3 region: CASSLDPYGYTF. CDR3 bases: TGTGCCAGCAGCTTAGACCCCTATGGCTACACCTTC.